The entry that follows covers one T cell receptor (beta chain) sequence. Antigen specificity is unknown. Germline V gene sequence: CDR1 MNHNS, CDR2 SASEGT. With 4 bases removed from V and 0 bases from J, the gap between germline ends came to 19 bases. This CDR3 region has 17 residues. The sample originates from a study of OX40 agonist ivuxolimab in advanced cancers. About the research overall: Patients were treated with ivuxolimab, an agonistic anti-OX40 (CD134) antibody.

Patients had blood sampled at baseline and again on cycle 4 day 1 and cycle 7 day 1. Overall study findings and caveats: CD8+ T cells averaged more expanded clones than CD4+.

The table came from immunoSEQ multiplex PCR; TCRdb's copy has only in-frame clones and leaves some out. The sample includes about 77,000 clones, 81% of them seen just once. The sequenced sample was CD4+ or CD8+ T cells sorted from blood, obtained in a trial of the OX40 agonist ivuxolimab. V and J are TRBV6-1 and TRBJ2-7; D is unclear. The clonotype was recovered from an adult with an advanced solid tumor such as melanoma, head and neck, liver or kidney cancer. The CDR3 nucleotides read TGTGCCAGCAGTGGACCCCTCTTTGGATTAGGCTCCTACGAGCAGTACTTC. Translating it yields CASSGPLFGLGSYEQYF.